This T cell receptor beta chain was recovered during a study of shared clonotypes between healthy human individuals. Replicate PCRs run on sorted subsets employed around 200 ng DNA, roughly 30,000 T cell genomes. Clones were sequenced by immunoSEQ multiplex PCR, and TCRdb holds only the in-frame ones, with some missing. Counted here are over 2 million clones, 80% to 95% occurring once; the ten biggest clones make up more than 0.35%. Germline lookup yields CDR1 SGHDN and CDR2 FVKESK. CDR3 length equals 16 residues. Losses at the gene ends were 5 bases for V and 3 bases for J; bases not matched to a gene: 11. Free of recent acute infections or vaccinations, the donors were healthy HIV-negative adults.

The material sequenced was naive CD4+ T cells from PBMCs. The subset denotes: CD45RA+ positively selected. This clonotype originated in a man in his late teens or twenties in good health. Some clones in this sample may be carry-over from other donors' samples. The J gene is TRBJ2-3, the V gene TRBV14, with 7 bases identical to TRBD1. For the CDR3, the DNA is TGTGCCAGCAGCTACCTCGGGGACAGAAGTACAGATACGCAGTATTTT. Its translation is CASSYLGDRSTDTQYF.